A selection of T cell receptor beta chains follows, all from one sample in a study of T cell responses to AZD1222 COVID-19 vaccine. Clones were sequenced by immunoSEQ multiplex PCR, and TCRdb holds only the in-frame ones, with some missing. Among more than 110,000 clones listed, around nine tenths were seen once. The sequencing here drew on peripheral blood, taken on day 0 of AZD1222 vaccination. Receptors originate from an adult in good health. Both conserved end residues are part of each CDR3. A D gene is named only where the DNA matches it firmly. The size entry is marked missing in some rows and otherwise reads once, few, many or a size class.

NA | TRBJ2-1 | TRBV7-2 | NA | CASSPQLANEQFF | TGTGCCAGCAGCCCTCAACTAGCAAATGAGCAGTTCTTC
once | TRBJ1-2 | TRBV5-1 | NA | CASSNTGNYGYTF | TGCGCCAGCAGCAATACAGGGAACTATGGCTACACCTTC
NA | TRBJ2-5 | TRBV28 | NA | CASSLSAGSWETQYF | TGTGCCAGCAGTTTATCCGCAGGTAGTTGGGAGACCCAGTACTTC
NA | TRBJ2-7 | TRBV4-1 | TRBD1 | CASSQVPGGLHEQYF | TGCGCCAGCAGCCAAGTTCCAGGGGGCCTACACGAGCAGTACTTC
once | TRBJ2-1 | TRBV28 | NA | CASGWNEQFF | TGTGCCAGCGGCTGGAATGAGCAGTTCTTC
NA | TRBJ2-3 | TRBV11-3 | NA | CASSDQFGTDTQYF | TGTGCCAGCAGCGACCAATTTGGCACAGATACGCAGTATTTT
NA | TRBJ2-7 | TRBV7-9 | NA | CASSLDRASYEQYF | TGTGCCAGCAGCTTAGACAGGGCCTCCTACGAGCAGTACTTC
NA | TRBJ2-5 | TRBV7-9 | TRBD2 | CASSALAGVTETQYF | TGTGCCAGCAGTGCGTTAGCGGGAGTCACCGAGACCCAGTACTTC
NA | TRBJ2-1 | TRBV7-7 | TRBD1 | CASSLGTGEREQFF | TGTGCTAGCAGCTTAGGGACAGGGGAGCGTGAGCAGTTCTTC
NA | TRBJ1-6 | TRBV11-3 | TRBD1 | CASSQGTGGNSPLHF | TGTGCCAGCAGCCAGGGAACAGGGGGCAATTCACCCCTCCACTTT
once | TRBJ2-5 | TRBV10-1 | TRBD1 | CASTDREETQYF | TGCGCCAGTACCGACAGGGAGGAGACCCAGTACTTC
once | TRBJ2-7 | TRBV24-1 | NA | CATSDLNSGSYEQYF | TGTGCCACCAGTGATTTAAACAGTGGCTCCTACGAGCAGTACTTC
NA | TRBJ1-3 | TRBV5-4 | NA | CASSLYGSARGNTIYF | TGTGCCAGCAGCTTGTACGGTTCAGCAAGAGGAAACACCATATATTTT
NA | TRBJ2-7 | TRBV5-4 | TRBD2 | CASSSAGGDRPYEQYF | TGTGCCAGCAGCTCGGCGGGGGGCGATAGACCCTACGAGCAGTACTTC
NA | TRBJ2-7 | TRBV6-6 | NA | CASTWGLYEQYF | TGTGCCAGCACGTGGGGGTTATACGAGCAGTACTTC
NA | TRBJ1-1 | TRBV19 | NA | CASSTSGYGGAEAFF | TGTGCCAGTAGTACATCAGGGTACGGTGGAGCTGAAGCTTTCTTT
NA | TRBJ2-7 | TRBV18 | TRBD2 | CASSPGGDEQYF | TGTGCCAGCTCACCAGGGGGGGACGAGCAGTACTTC
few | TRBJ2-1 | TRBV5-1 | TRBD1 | CASSPYLTGGNEQFF | TGCGCCAGCAGCCCTTACTTAACAGGGGGCAATGAGCAGTTCTTC
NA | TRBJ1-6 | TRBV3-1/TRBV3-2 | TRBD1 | CASSQRTGLGNSPLHF | TGTGCCAGCAGCCAGAGGACAGGGTTAGGGAATTCACCCCTCCACTTT
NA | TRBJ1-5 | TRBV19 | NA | CASNIPARNQPQHF | TGTGCCAGTAATATTCCAGCTCGCAATCAGCCCCAGCATTTT
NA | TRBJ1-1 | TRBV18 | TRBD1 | CASSATLQGAGTEAFF | TGTGCCAGCTCAGCCACACTACAGGGGGCGGGCACTGAAGCTTTCTTT
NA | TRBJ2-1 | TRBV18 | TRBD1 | CASSPPGTGVSNEQFF | TGTGCCAGCTCACCCCCCGGGACAGGGGTATCCAATGAGCAGTTCTTC
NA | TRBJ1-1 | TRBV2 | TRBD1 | CASRAQGSSPLRDF | TGTGCCAGCAGGGCACAGGGGTCCTCCCCCCTGAGGGACTTT
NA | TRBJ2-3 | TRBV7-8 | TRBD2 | CASSSLAGAGADTQYF | TGTGCCAGCAGCTCCCTAGCGGGAGCCGGCGCAGATACGCAGTATTTT
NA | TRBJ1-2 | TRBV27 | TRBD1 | CASSGRGHGYTF | TGTGCCAGCAGCGGCAGGGGGCATGGCTACACCTTC
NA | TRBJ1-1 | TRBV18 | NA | CASSPPTRTNTEAFF | TGTGCCAGCTCACCACCGACCAGAACGAACACTGAAGCTTTCTTT